The clone carrying this TCR beta chain was recorded many times. What it binds is unknown. In the study's own analysis: There were a median of around 96,000 TCRs per sample, with a range from about 23,224 to 690,600. Each CDR3 protein is one row after TCRdb ran MiXCR on the RACE reads. The V and J calls and clone size come from TCRdb's table, not from the authors' own analysis. The sample carries 65,000 or so distinct CDR3 sequences, approximately 6.1% recorded once. The sample comes from a study of human T cells and chemical hapten exposure. The sample's time point: healthy volunteer bleed at 6 weeks. Total RNA was extracted from unfractionated whole blood. The CDR3 sequence is 13 residues long. Trimming removed 6 bases from V and 1 base from J, with 9 bases in between. Overall study findings and caveats: TCRs exceeding 1 in 1000 frequency stayed unchanged with DPC sensitization.

The J gene is TRBJ1-1, the V gene TRBV12-3 or TRBV12-4; D unresolved. The clonotype was recovered from a female donor in good health. Some clones in this sample may be carry-over from other donors' samples. Sequencing was performed on whole blood. The CDR3, as DNA: TGTGCCAGCAGGTCGACGGGGAACACTGAAGCTTTCTTT. Amino acids: CASRSTGNTEAFF.